These 21 T cell receptor beta chains came from one sample sequenced in a study of blood T cell repertoires in COVID-19. Method: immunoSEQ multiplex PCR; TCRdb's copy keeps in-frame clones and lacks some. The sample lists under 90,000 clones, around nine tenths occurring once. The specimen was peripheral blood. The receptors come from a man aged 70 or older with active or convalescent COVID-19.

A remark on this clone: One junction end disagrees with the germline gene, perhaps due to a read error. The chain combines TRBV5-6 with TRBJ2-2, with TRBD2 identical over 7 bases. CDR3 length: 16 residues. Looked up from germline, CDR1 is SGHDT and CDR2 is YYEEEE. For the CDR3, the DNA is TGTGCCAGCAGCTTTTTGGTACTAGCGAATACCGGGGAGCTGTTTTTT. It yields the protein CASSFLVLANTGELFF.

The chain joins TRBV7-6 to TRBJ2-7; tentative D call: TRBD2 (6 bases). CDR3 length: 14 residues. CDR1 is SGHVS, CDR2 FNYEAQ, per germline. V shed 2 bases and J shed 4 bases, with 12 bases lying between them. The CDR3 sequence: CASSLRGSPYEQYF. The CDR3 nucleotides read TGTGCCAGCAGCTTACGGGGGTCACCATACGAGCAGTACTTC.

The chain employs TRBV18 and TRBJ2-1; 10 nucleotides align to TRBD2. This CDR3 spans 17 amino acids. Per germline, CDR1 KGHSH and CDR2 LQKENI. V shed 3 bases and J 3 bases; nucleotides not matched to a gene: 8. The CDR3 here is CASSPPLAGTDYNEQFF. The CDR3 nucleotides are TGTGCCAGCTCACCGCCACTAGCGGGGACCGACTACAATGAGCAGTTCTTC.

This clone was detected only a few times. V is TRBV6-5 and J is TRBJ2-7; TRBD2 might be the D (7 bases). V shed 8 bases and J shed 3 bases, with 11 bases lying between them. The CDR3 length is 12 residues. The germline CDR1 and CDR2 sequences are MNHEY and SVGAGI. CDR3 sequence (DNA): TGTGCCAGCTCTAGGGGGGGCTACGAGCAGTACTTC. The encoded protein is CASSRGGYEQYF.

This sequence joins TRBV28 and TRBJ1-5; perhaps TRBD1 as D (6 bases). V lost 3 bases and J lost 5, with 14 bases in between. Per germline, CDR1 MDHEN and CDR2 SYDVKM. This CDR3 has 15 residues. The CDR3 nucleotides are TGTGCCAGCAGTTTCCCCACAGGGTTTTATCAGCCCCAGCATTTT. It translates to CASSFPTGFYQPQHF.

V gene TRBV3-1 (or the pseudogene TRBV3-2) combines with J gene TRBJ1-2; D is possibly TRBD1 (5 bases). The CDR3 has 15 residues. Deletions cut 1 base from V and 4 bases from J, with 13 bases between. Germline CDR1 and CDR2: LGHDT and YNNKEL (reference sequence). In nucleotides, the CDR3 is TGTGCCAGCAGCCAAGCGGCAGGGCGAAGCTATGGCTACACCTTC. This codes for CASSQAAGRSYGYTF.

In this sample, this clone turned up a few times. The sample has other DNA sequences that encode this CDR3 too. The rearrangement uses TRBV2 and TRBJ1-1; D is ambiguous. The CDR3 is 12 residues long. The V and J ends lost 6 bases and 3 bases respectively, with 8 bases between them. The germline CDR1 and CDR2 sequences are SNHLY and FYNNEI. Here the CDR3 DNA reads TGTGCCAGCAGCGAACAATACACTGAAGCTTTCTTT. This translates into CASSEQYTEAFF. The full variable domain, with the rest looked up from reference TRBV2 and TRBJ1-1, is EPEVTQTPSHQVTQMGQEVILRCVPISNHLYFYWYRQILGQKVEFLVSFYNNEISEKSEIFDDQFSVERPDGSNFTLKIRSTKLEDSAMYFCASSEQYTEAFFGQGTRLTVV.

This clone was seen only a few times. This sequence joins TRBV19 and TRBJ2-5; TRBD2 matches 8 bases. Germline V gives CDR1 LNHDA, CDR2 SQIVND (reference sequence). This CDR3 is built from 14 residues. Germline trimming cut 5 bases from V and 2 bases from J; bases unmatched to any gene: 4. CDR3 region: CASSFTSGQETQYF. The CDR3 bases are TGTGCCAGTAGTTTTACTAGCGGTCAAGAGACCCAGTACTTC. The variable domain in full, completed from reference TRBV19 and TRBJ2-5, reads DGGITQSPKYLFRKEGQNVTLSCEQNLNHDAMYWYRQDPGQGLRLIYYSQIVNDFQKGDIAEGYSVSREKKESFPLTVTSAQKNPTAFYLCASSFTSGQETQYFGPGTRLLVL.

The J gene is TRBJ2-1, the V gene TRBV5-5, with 11 bases aligning to TRBD2. Per the germline V gene, CDR1 is SGHKS and CDR2 is YYEKEE (reference sequence). With V trimmed by 4 bases and J by 12 bases, 6 bases remained unmatched. The CDR3 is made up of 13 amino acids. In nucleotides, the CDR3 is TGTGCCAGCAGCCTCGGGACTAGCGGCGGGCAGTTCTTC. It is translated as CASSLGTSGGQFF.

This clone was seen only once. This chain connects TRBV7-6 to TRBJ2-5; 8 positions match TRBD1. CDR1 and CDR2 (germline): SGHVS, FNYEAQ. The length of the CDR3 is 13 residues. V shed 5 bases and J 2 bases; nucleotides not matched to a gene: 1. The CDR3 loop is CASSTGGQETQYF. CDR3 in DNA: TGTGCCAGCAGCACAGGGGGGCAAGAGACCCAGTACTTC.

The J gene is TRBJ1-2, the V gene TRBV28; 7 nucleotides line up with TRBD1. CDR3 length: 14 residues. The germline CDR1 and CDR2 sequences are MDHEN and SYDVKM. V dropped 2 bases and J dropped 2; count of bases not matched to a gene: 2. CDR3 in DNA: TGTGCCAGCAGTTTAGAGGACAGGAACTATGGCTACACCTTC. Protein product: CASSLEDRNYGYTF.

V and J are TRBV11-2 and TRBJ2-5, with a weak D call TRBD1 (6 bases). V dropped 1 base and J dropped 4 bases, with 16 bases sitting between them. This CDR3 contains 16 residues. Per the germline V gene, CDR1 is SGHAT and CDR2 is FQNNGV. CDR3 nucleotide sequence: TGTGCCAGCAGCTTAGCTGGGGGCCCCCTGGGAGAGACCCAGTACTTC. Its translation: CASSLAGGPLGETQYF.

The V call is TRBV6-6, the J call TRBJ2-5; D is ambiguous. The germline CDR1 and CDR2 sequences are MNHNY and SVGAGI (reference sequence). This CDR3 is built from 12 residues. Trimming stripped 2 bases from V and 5 bases from J, with 6 bases between. CDR3 residues: CASSYESETQYF. Written as DNA, the CDR3 is TGTGCCAGCAGTTACGAGAGCGAGACCCAGTACTTC.

The chain has TRBV3-1 (or the pseudogene TRBV3-2) and TRBJ2-3; D is unclear. The CDR3 is 14 residues long. V dropped 3 bases and J dropped 4 bases, with 11 bases sitting between them. Germline V gene sequence: CDR1 LGHDT, CDR2 YNNKEL (reference sequence). As DNA, the CDR3 is TGTGCCAGCAGCCATCCGACTGTTGCAGATACGCAGTATTTT. Translation gives CASSHPTVADTQYF.

The CDR3 loop is CASSRTSGVYEQYF. The CDR3 region has the DNA TGTGCCAGCAGCCGGACTAGCGGGGTTTACGAGCAGTACTTC. This chain joins TRBV2 and TRBJ2-7, with 12 nucleotides matching TRBD2. J lost 4 bases, V lost 6 bases, and 4 bases had no gene match. Germline CDR1 and CDR2: SNHLY and FYNNEI. This CDR3 region has 14 residues.

This chain links TRBV5-1 with TRBJ2-1; D gene ambiguous. Germline CDR1 reads SGHRS; CDR2 reads YFSETQ. The V end lost 1 base, the J end lost 5 bases, and 10 bases lay between the germline ends. The CDR3 runs to 14 residues. In DNA, the CDR3 is TGCGCCAGCAGCTTGAGCTACAGCCACAATGAGCAGTTCTTC. It encodes CASSLSYSHNEQFF.

The gene calls are TRBV9 and TRBJ2-5; 9 positions match TRBD2. Germline loops: CDR1 SGDLS, CDR2 YYNGEE. CDR3 length: 13 amino acids. The V segment lost 7 bases and the J segment 7 bases; nucleotides outside the gene matches: 8. Here the CDR3 reads CASAGSGGSTQYF. DNA for the CDR3: TGTGCCAGCGCGGGTAGCGGGGGTTCGACCCAGTACTTC.

The V gene is TRBV29-1, the J gene TRBJ2-3; 12 nucleotides line up with TRBD2. V was pared by 3 bases and J by 12 bases, with 4 bases of the junction left unmatched. The CDR3 is 12 residues long. Germline V gene data show CDR1 as SQVTM and CDR2 as ANQGSEA. The CDR3 coding sequence is TGCAGCGTTGAGACTAGCGGGAGCACCCAGTATTTT. Translated: CSVETSGSTQYF.

The chain is built from TRBV15 and TRBJ2-6; D may be TRBD2 (5 bases). Looked up from germline, CDR1 is LNHNV and CDR2 is YYDKDF (reference sequence). The CDR3 is 16 residues long. Trimming shortened V by 3 bases and J by 5 bases, and 14 bases separated the two germline ends. This CDR3 is CATSSGELRRANVLTF. CDR3 DNA sequence: TGTGCCACCAGCAGTGGGGAGCTACGAAGGGCCAACGTCCTGACTTTC. Looking up the rest from reference TRBV15 and TRBJ2-6 gives the full variable domain: DAMVIQNPRYQVTQFGKPVTLSCSQTLNHNVMYWYQQKSSQAPKLLFHYYDKDFNNEADTPDNFQSRRPNTSFCFLDIRSPGLGDTAMYLCATSSGELRRANVLTFGAGSRLTVL.

This clone has a handful of counts. The chain recombines TRBV11-2 with TRBJ1-1; D gene ambiguous. CDR3 length: 14 amino acids. Per germline, CDR1 SGHAT and CDR2 FQNNGV. The V and J ends lost 0 bases and 1 base respectively, with 6 bases between them. CDR3 bases: TGTGCCAGCAGCTTAGAAAGAGGGAACACTGAAGCTTTCTTT. Its translation is CASSLERGNTEAFF.

The chain is built from TRBV6-6 and TRBJ1-5; the D is unclear. The CDR3 length is 14 residues. Per germline, CDR1 MNHNY and CDR2 SVGAGI (reference sequence). Trimming cost V 2 bases and J 5 bases, with 10 bases left between them. The CDR3 loop is CASSYPNSDQPQHF. The CDR3 DNA follows: TGTGCCAGCAGTTACCCCAACAGTGATCAGCCCCAGCATTTT.